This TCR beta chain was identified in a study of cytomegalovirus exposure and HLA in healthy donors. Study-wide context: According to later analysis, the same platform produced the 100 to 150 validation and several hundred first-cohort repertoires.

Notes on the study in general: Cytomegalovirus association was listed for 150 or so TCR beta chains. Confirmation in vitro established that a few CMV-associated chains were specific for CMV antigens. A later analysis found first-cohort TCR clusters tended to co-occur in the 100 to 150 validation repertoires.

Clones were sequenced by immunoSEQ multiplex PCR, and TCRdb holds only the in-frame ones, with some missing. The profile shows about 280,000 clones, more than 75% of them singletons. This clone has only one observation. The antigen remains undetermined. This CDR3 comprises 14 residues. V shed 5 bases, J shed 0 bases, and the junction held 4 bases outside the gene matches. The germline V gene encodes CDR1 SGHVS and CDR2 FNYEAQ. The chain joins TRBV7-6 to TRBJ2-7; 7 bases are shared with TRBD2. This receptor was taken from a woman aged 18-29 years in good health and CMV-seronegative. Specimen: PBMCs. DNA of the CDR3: TGTGCCAGCAGCCGAAGCGGGACCTCCTACGAGCAGTACTTC. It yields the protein CASSRSGTSYEQYF. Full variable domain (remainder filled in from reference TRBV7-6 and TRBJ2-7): GAGVSQSPRYKVTKRGQDVALRCDPISGHVSLYWYRQALGQGPEFLTYFNYEAQQDKSGLPNDRFSAERPEGSISTLTIQRTEQRDSAMYRCASSRSGTSYEQYFGPGTRLTVT.